The source of this TCR beta chain is a study of regulatory T cells in long-lasting Graves disease. Points from the study as a whole: Gene preferences differed: TRBV28, TRBJ1-2, TRBJ2-5 in persistent cases.

The germline V gene has CDR1 DFQATT and CDR2 SNEGSKA (reference sequence). The CDR3 is 10 residues long. V was trimmed by 6 bases and J by 9 bases, leaving 12 bases between them. Construction of TCR beta libraries relied on iRepertoire HTBI primers and on Arm-PCR targeting CDR3 regions. In TCRdb, the multiplex PCR reads were re-called with MiXCR into one record per CDR3 protein. The table shows roughly 450,000 distinct CDR3 sequences, with about a quarter occurring only once. This clonotype was picked up a small number of times. The target antigen is unknown. The time point denotes: persistent/refractory GD, antithyroid drugs over 5 years with positive TRAb. Scientists built the TCR library using RNA that was extracted from PBMCs. Patients were from an endocrinology department in Xi'an, China.

The V call is TRBV20-1, the J call TRBJ2-7; a weak D match, TRBD1 (5 bases). The TCR sequence derives from a female donor with Graves disease. The source material was peripheral blood mononuclear cells (PBMCs), sampled when the disease was refractory, from a patient treated with antithyroid drugs. The CDR3 reads CSATGGAQYF. The CDR3 DNA reads as TGCAGTGCCACCGGTGGGGCGCAGTACTTC.